This entry lists 24 T cell receptor beta chains sequenced from one sample in a study of OX40 agonist ivuxolimab in advanced cancers. Clones were read by immunoSEQ multiplex PCR, and TCRdb kept only the in-frame ones, dropping some. Among 50,000 to 65,000 clones listed, around 85% were seen once. The source was CD4+ or CD8+ T cells sorted from blood, collected in a trial of the OX40 agonist ivuxolimab. These receptors originate from an adult with an advanced solid tumor such as melanoma, head and neck, liver or kidney cancer.

This clone was seen once. The gene calls are TRBV19 and TRBJ1-1, with no clear D. Trimming pared 5 bases from V and 6 bases from J, leaving 7 bases between. This CDR3 has 11 residues. Germline V gives CDR1 LNHDA, CDR2 SQIVND (reference sequence). The CDR3 protein is CASSADAEAFF. CDR3 DNA sequence: TGTGCCAGTAGTGCGGACGCTGAAGCTTTCTTT.

This clone has more than one count but fewer than ten. The J gene is TRBJ2-5, the V gene TRBV11-3; D is uncertain. V lost 5 bases, J lost 5 bases, and 15 bases lay in between. This CDR3 contains 14 residues. Germline loops: CDR1 SGHNT, CDR2 YENEEA. The CDR3 DNA is TGTGCCAGCAGCCACGCGGCGTCTGGGGAGACCCAGTACTTC. It translates to CASSHAASGETQYF.

The chain has TRBV27 and TRBJ2-7, with a tentative D call TRBD1 (5 bases). V gave up 2 bases and J gave up 5 bases, with 10 bases separating them. Germline assignment: CDR1 MNHEY and CDR2 SMNVEV (reference sequence). The CDR3 runs to 13 residues. CDR3: CASSLQGSNEQYF. For the CDR3, the DNA is TGTGCCAGCAGTTTACAGGGTTCCAACGAGCAGTACTTC.

V usage is TRBV15 and J usage is TRBJ1-2; D is undetermined. The CDR3 runs to 14 residues. Germline loops: CDR1 LNHNV, CDR2 YYDKDF (reference sequence). Trimming took 0 bases from V and 3 from J, leaving 8 bases between them. CDR3 loop: CATSRDQKDYGYTF. The CDR3 DNA reads TGTGCCACCAGCAGAGATCAGAAGGACTATGGCTACACCTTC. The variable domain in full, completed from reference TRBV15 and TRBJ1-2, reads DAMVIQNPRYQVTQFGKPVTLSCSQTLNHNVMYWYQQKSSQAPKLLFHYYDKDFNNEADTPDNFQSRRPNTSFCFLDIRSPGLGDTAMYLCATSRDQKDYGYTFGSGTRLTVV.

This clone was recorded a few times. This chain connects TRBV10-1 to TRBJ1-6; D gene uncertain. The germline gives CDR1 WNHNN, CDR2 SYGVQD (reference sequence). CDR3 length equals 13 residues. V was clipped by 4 bases and J by 7 bases, with 8 bases between them. In DNA, the CDR3 is TGCGCCAGCAGTGCAGCCAGGAATTCACCCCTCCACTTT. Its protein product is CASSAARNSPLHF.

This rearrangement joins TRBV5-8 to TRBJ2-1; 8 bases are a match to TRBD2. Trimming at V came to 7 bases and at J to 6 bases, leaving 15 bases not matched to a gene. Per germline, CDR1 SGHTS and CDR2 YDEGEE. This CDR3 is built from 16 residues. As DNA, the CDR3 is TGTGCCAGCGGCAGGGTCCGTGGCGGGGGGAGCAATGAGCAGTTCTTC. Amino acid sequence: CASGRVRGGGSNEQFF. Full variable domain (remainder filled in from reference TRBV5-8 and TRBJ2-1): EAGVTQSPTHLIKTRGQQATLRCSPISGHTSVYWYQQALGLGLQFLLWYDEGEERNRGNFPPRFSGRQFPNYSSELNVNALELEDSALYLCASGRVRGGGSNEQFFGPGTRLTVL.

V gene TRBV5-1 combines with J gene TRBJ1-5; 7 bases agree with TRBD1. Germline V CDR1 and CDR2: SGHRS, YFSETQ. This CDR3 has 14 residues. The CDR3 DNA sequence: TGCTTCAGGAGGGGGCAGGGTGGCAATCAGCCCCAGCATTTT. Translating gives CFRRGQGGNQPQHF.

This chain links TRBV7-2 with TRBJ1-6; D is perhaps TRBD1 (5 bases). V was shortened by 5 bases and J by 6 bases, with 11 bases between the two germline ends. Germline lookup yields CDR1 SGHTA and CDR2 FQGNSA. The CDR3 contains 14 residues. The CDR3 DNA reads TGTGCCAGCAGCCCCGCCGGGACTAATTCACCCCTCCACTTT. This translates into CASSPAGTNSPLHF.

The chain combines TRBV27 with TRBJ2-7, with TRBD2 as a possible D gene (6 bases). This CDR3 region has 14 residues. Trimming took 2 bases from V and 2 from J, leaving 10 bases between them. The germline CDR1 and CDR2 sequences are MNHEY and SMNVEV (reference sequence). The DNA of the CDR3 is TGTGCCAGCAGTTTAGTGGGGGGACCCTACGAGCAGTACTTC. Its protein product is CASSLVGGPYEQYF.

V usage is TRBV10-2 and J usage is TRBJ1-6, with 9 bases that match TRBD1. Germline assignment: CDR1 WSHSY and CDR2 SAAADI. This CDR3 has 14 amino acids. The V segment lost 3 bases and the J segment 9 bases; nucleotides outside the gene matches: 3. CDR3 region: CASSDWTGVSPLHF. For the CDR3, the DNA is TGCGCCAGCAGTGATTGGACAGGGGTTTCACCCCTCCACTTT.

This clone was found once. The chain joins TRBV10-3 to TRBJ2-7; possible D gene TRBD1, 6 bases. Between the trimmed V and J ends, which lost 11 bases and 4 bases, there was a span of 18 bases. The CDR3 runs 13 residues. Per the germline V gene, CDR1 is ENHRY and CDR2 is SYGVKD. The CDR3 loop is CAAAGTRSYEQYF. The CDR3 DNA sequence: TGTGCCGCCGCCGGGACACGTTCTTACGAGCAGTACTTC.

The rearrangement links TRBV6-5 to TRBJ2-5, with 8 positions matching TRBD1. The germline gives CDR1 MNHEY, CDR2 SVGAGI. V was clipped by 6 bases and J by 4 bases; unmatched bases: 7. This CDR3 region has 14 residues. CDR3 DNA: TGTGCCAGCAGGGCGGGTGACAGGGGAGAGACCCAGTACTTC. Residues: CASRAGDRGETQYF.

The rearrangement links TRBV9 to TRBJ1-1; 11 bases align to TRBD1. The trim removed 4 bases at V and 11 bases at J, leaving 7 bases unmatched. Looked up from germline, CDR1 is SGDLS and CDR2 is YYNGEE. The CDR3 length is 13 residues. CDR3 residues: CASSKDRGQTAFF. CDR3 in DNA: TGTGCCAGCAGCAAGGACAGGGGGCAGACTGCTTTCTTT.

This chain connects TRBV7-9 to TRBJ1-1; TRBD1 aligns across 7 bases. This CDR3 contains 14 residues. Germline values: CDR1 SEHNR, CDR2 FQNEAQ (reference sequence). Trimming cost V 5 bases and J 3 bases; bases outside gene matches: 6. The CDR3 protein is CASSIGQAHTEAFF. CDR3 coding DNA: TGTGCCAGCAGCATAGGACAGGCCCACACTGAAGCTTTCTTT.

Here the CDR3 DNA reads TGTGCCATCAGTGAACCCGGCCGAAACAAAAACTACAATGAGCAGTTCTTC. Protein sequence: CAISEPGRNKNYNEQFF. The V call is TRBV10-3, the J call TRBJ2-1, with unresolved D. CDR3 length equals 17 residues. V was trimmed by 3 bases and J by 3 bases, leaving 18 bases between them. Germline V gene sequence: CDR1 ENHRY, CDR2 SYGVKD.

V and J are TRBV7-9 and TRBJ1-4; possibly TRBD1 for D (5 bases). V lost 1 base to trimming and J lost 5 bases, with 17 bases between them. The CDR3 spans 17 residues. Germline V gives CDR1 SEHNR, CDR2 FQNEAQ (reference sequence). This chain's CDR3 is CASSLVNLGVGNEKLFF. The CDR3 region has the DNA TGTGCCAGCAGCTTAGTCAACCTAGGGGTCGGGAATGAAAAACTGTTTTTT.

This clone came up once. This chain joins TRBV11-3 and TRBJ1-1, with D perhaps TRBD1 (5 bases). Germline V gene data show CDR1 as SGHNT and CDR2 as YENEEA. The CDR3 contains 14 residues. V was cut by 1 base and J by 0 bases, with 6 bases left in between. The chain's CDR3 is CASSLGGVNTEAFF. CDR3 DNA: TGTGCCAGCAGCTTAGGAGGGGTGAACACTGAAGCTTTCTTT.

This chain joins TRBV11-2 and TRBJ2-3; D is uncertain. The germline V gene has CDR1 SGHAT and CDR2 FQNNGV. Trimming took 5 bases from V and 1 from J, leaving 10 bases between them. The CDR3 totals 14 residues. The CDR3 nucleotides are TGTGCCAGCAGCAGGAACAGCCGCACAGATACGCAGTATTTT. It translates to CASSRNSRTDTQYF.

This clone appeared a few times. J is TRBJ1-1 and V is TRBV30; 9 bases line up with TRBD1. The V gene's germline CDR1 is GTSNPN and CDR2 SVGIG (reference sequence). J was trimmed by 5 bases and V by 1 base; bases with no gene match: 2. The CDR3 runs to 13 residues. The CDR3 nucleotides are TGTGCCTGGAGTGGGGACAGGGATACTGAAGCTTTCTTT. This translates into CAWSGDRDTEAFF.

The chain couples TRBV7-6 to TRBJ2-7; D perhaps matches TRBD1 (5 bases). V was pared by 5 bases and J by 4 bases, with 15 bases between. This CDR3 comprises 14 residues. CDR1 SGHVS and CDR2 FNYEAQ come from the germline V gene. CDR3: CASSVTETHYEQYF. The CDR3 nucleotides are TGTGCCAGCAGCGTGACAGAAACCCATTACGAGCAGTACTTC.

J is TRBJ2-5 and V is TRBV11-3; TRBD1 matches at 8 bases. The CDR3 covers 16 residues. Germline loops: CDR1 SGHNT, CDR2 YENEEA. V trimming: 4 bases; J trimming: 2 bases; junction bases outside the gene matches: 9. CDR3 sequence reads: CASSSRQGNYQETQYF. The CDR3 coding sequence is TGTGCCAGCAGCTCGCGACAGGGGAACTATCAAGAGACCCAGTACTTC.

The rearrangement joins TRBV11-3 to TRBJ2-5; D may be TRBD1 or TRBD2 (5 bases each). Trimming left V 3 bases short and J 5 bases short, with 10 bases between. Germline lookup yields CDR1 SGHNT and CDR2 YENEEA. The CDR3 sequence is 13 residues long. The CDR3: CASSLPGTETQYF. The DNA of the CDR3 is TGTGCCAGCAGCTTGCCGGGGACCGAGACCCAGTACTTC.

The rearrangement links TRBV19 to TRBJ1-5; 8 positions match TRBD1. Per germline, CDR1 LNHDA and CDR2 SQIVND (reference sequence). V lost 4 bases, J lost 7 bases, and 3 bases stayed unmatched. CDR3 length equals 13 residues. CDR3 nucleotide sequence: TGTGCCAGTAGTAGTGACAGGGGACAGCCCCAGCATTTT. This sequence encodes CASSSDRGQPQHF.

The chain carries TRBV4-1 and TRBJ1-1; D not resolved. Trimming shortened V by 7 bases and J by 0 bases, and 15 bases separated the two germline ends. The germline gives CDR1 MGHRA, CDR2 YSYEKL. CDR3 length: 15 amino acids. CDR3 bases: TGCGCCAGCAATTTCGCAAAGGGAATGAACACTGAAGCTTTCTTT. Translating gives CASNFAKGMNTEAFF.